This TCR beta chain was found in a study of T cell responses to AZD1222 COVID-19 vaccine. Study-level points and caveats: Spike-specific TCR breadth and depth grew following two AZD1222 doses. Every sample of the repertoires postdated the peak T cell response. A mostly white British donor set with more females was recruited, and clonal diversity was possibly underestimated. Just a handful of AZD1222 recipients tested seropositive at baseline.

Trimming removed 0 bases from V and 4 bases from J, with 7 bases in between. Germline V gives CDR1 SGHTA, CDR2 FQGNSA. There are 14 residues in the CDR3. Assay: immunoSEQ multiplex PCR; the TCRdb copy retains only in-frame clones and omits some. The sample holds 130,000 to 150,000 clones, approximately 90% seen once. Notes on this clone: The antigen remains unidentified.

The TCR was taken from an adult who received the AZD1222 COVID-19 vaccine. The specimen was peripheral blood, collected 28 days after the second AZD1222 dose. V is TRBV7-2 and J is TRBJ1-5; D not resolved. The CDR3 sequence: CASSLAPGNQPQHF. CDR3 DNA: TGTGCCAGCAGCTTAGCGCCAGGTAATCAGCCCCAGCATTTT.